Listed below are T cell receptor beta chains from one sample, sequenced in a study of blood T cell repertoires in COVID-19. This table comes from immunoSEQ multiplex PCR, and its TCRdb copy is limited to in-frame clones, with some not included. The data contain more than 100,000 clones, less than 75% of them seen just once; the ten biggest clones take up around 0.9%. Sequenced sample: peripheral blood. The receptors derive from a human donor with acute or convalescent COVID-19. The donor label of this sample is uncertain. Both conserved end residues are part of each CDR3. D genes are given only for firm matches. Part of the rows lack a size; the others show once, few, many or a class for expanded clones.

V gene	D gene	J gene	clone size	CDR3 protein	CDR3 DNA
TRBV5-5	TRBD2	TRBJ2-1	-	CASSLSGRNEQFF	TGTGCCAGCAGCTTGAGCGGGAGAAATGAGCAGTTCTTC
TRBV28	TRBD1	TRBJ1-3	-	CASSFSDRVGNTIYF	TGTGCCAGCAGTTTTTCCGACAGGGTTGGAAACACCATATATTTT
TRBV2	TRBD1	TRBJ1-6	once	CASTGQLGVRSPLHF	TGTGCCAGCACGGGACAGTTGGGCGTAAGGTCACCCCTCCACTTT
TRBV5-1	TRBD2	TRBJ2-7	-	CASSPGGTSGVYEQYF	TGCGCCAGCAGCCCGGGGGGGACTAGCGGAGTCTACGAGCAGTACTTC
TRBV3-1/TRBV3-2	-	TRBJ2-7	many	CASSQSNRAYEQYF	TGTGCCAGCAGCCAGTCGAACAGGGCCTACGAGCAGTACTTC
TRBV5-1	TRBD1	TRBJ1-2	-	CASSGGQGDGYTF	TGCGCCAGCAGCGGGGGACAGGGTGATGGCTACACCTTC
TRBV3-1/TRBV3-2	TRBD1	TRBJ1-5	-	CASSQGQGRMQPQHF	TGTGCCAGCAGCCAGGGACAGGGAAGGATGCAGCCCCAGCATTTT
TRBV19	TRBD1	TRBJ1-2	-	CASSTPPGQGFFGYTF	TGTGCCAGTAGTACCCCTCCGGGACAGGGATTCTTTGGCTACACCTTC
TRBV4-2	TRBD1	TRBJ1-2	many	CASSQGGQGDGYTF	TGTGCCAGCAGCCAAGGGGGACAGGGGGATGGCTACACCTTC
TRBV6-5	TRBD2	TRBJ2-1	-	CASRTGLAGERGFF	TGTGCCAGCAGAACCGGACTAGCGGGGGAGCGCGGCTTCTTC